The present T cell receptor (beta chain) was sequenced within a study of T cell changes during pregnancy in multiple sclerosis. Per the germline V gene, CDR1 is SGHTA and CDR2 is FQGTGA. CDR3 size: 15 residues. Trimming stripped 0 bases from V and 2 bases from J, with 10 bases between. Only in-frame clones appear in the TCRdb table, and some are missing; sequencing was by immunoSEQ multiplex PCR. The sample holds about 70,000 clones, roughly 94% seen once. Material: peripheral blood, obtained in the third trimester of pregnancy. The TCR was taken from a female donor with multiple sclerosis, enrolled in a pregnancy study. This sequence joins TRBV7-3 and TRBJ1-2; tentatively, D is TRBD1 (5 bases). The DNA for the CDR3 is TGTGCCAGCAGCTTAACGCCAGACAGCAACTATGGCTACACCTTC. Its protein is CASSLTPDSNYGYTF.